The sequence of this T cell receptor (beta chain) was determined in a study of shared clonotypes between healthy human individuals. The sample holds one count of this clone. Produced via immunoSEQ multiplex PCR; TCRdb's table is partial and in-frame only. The sample contains 2 million to 2.5 million clones, approximately 94% of which appear only once. The CDR3 runs to 12 residues. Germline values: CDR1 ENHRY, CDR2 SYGVKD. The V gene lost 8 bases and the J gene lost 7 bases, with 9 bases spanning the gap. Source material: naive CD4+ T cells sorted from blood. Specified subset: CD45RA+ positively selected. The gene calls are TRBV10-3 and TRBJ1-6; D not certain. The sequence derives from a man between 18 and 29 years old in good health. CDR3 DNA sequence: TGTGCCATCTCCCAGATGAATTCACCCCTCCACTTT. Translation gives CAISQMNSPLHF.